This T cell receptor beta chain was profiled in a study of CD8+ T cells in alopecia areata. Treatment described: oral pan-JAK inhibitor, 5-10 mg twice daily. The ends lost 1 base at V and 2 bases at J; junction bases unmatched: 11. This CDR3 has 18 residues. CDR1 and CDR2 from the germline V gene are MGHRA and YSYEKL. Extracted RNA was reverse transcribed into cDNA, the sequencing template. The data were produced by immunoSEQ multiplex PCR, yet TCRdb's version contains in-frame clones alone and is incomplete. The table lists approximately 200,000 clones, around 56% of them singletons. The receptor comes from a human donor with alopecia areata. V and J are TRBV4-1 and TRBJ2-4; 7 bases fit TRBD2. The source was CD4+ T cells sorted from blood, collected at week 4, from a patient treated with tofacitinib. CDR3 amino acids: CASSQGAARGMTKNIQYF. The CDR3 DNA is TGCGCCAGCAGCCAAGGAGCCGCGCGGGGGATGACCAAAAACATTCAGTACTTC.